The 14 T cell receptor beta chains below were found in one sample sequenced in a study of shared clonotypes between healthy human individuals. TCRdb keeps only in-frame clones here, not all; method: immunoSEQ multiplex PCR. The sample holds 2,500,000 or so clones, roughly 93% seen once. The sequenced sample consisted of naive CD4+ T cells from PBMCs. Sample subset: CD45RA+ positively selected. The receptor set was obtained from a young man in good health. Some clones in this sample may be carry-over from other donors' samples.

The V call is TRBV18, the J call TRBJ2-7; D is ambiguous. Trimming pared 5 bases from V and 2 bases from J, leaving 10 bases between. The germline V gene has CDR1 KGHSH and CDR2 LQKENI. The CDR3 runs to 13 residues. The CDR3 sequence: CASSSWITYEQYF. The CDR3, as DNA: TGTGCCAGCTCAAGTTGGATCACCTACGAGCAGTACTTC. Based on the CDR3 plus reference TRBV18 and TRBJ2-7, the full variable domain is NAGVMQNPRHLVRRRGQEARLRCSPMKGHSHVYWYRQLPEEGLKFMVYLQKENIIDESGMPKERFSAEFPKEGPSILRIQQVVRGDSAAYFCASSSWITYEQYFGPGTRLTVT.

The CDR3 sequence is CASSITDRGVLNEQFF. CDR3 nucleotides: TGTGCCAGCAGCATAACGGACAGGGGGGTCTTAAATGAGCAGTTCTTC. This chain uses TRBV7-9 with TRBJ2-1, with 10 nucleotides matching TRBD1. The junction had 11 bases not matched to a gene; V was cut back by 5 bases and J by 7 bases. Germline values: CDR1 SEHNR, CDR2 FQNEAQ (reference sequence). The CDR3 spans 16 residues.

The genes are TRBV18 and TRBJ1-4; the match to TRBD1 covers 8 bases. Trimming took 0 bases from V and 7 from J; bases not matched to a gene: 4. This CDR3 region has 15 residues. Germline V gene sequence: CDR1 KGHSH, CDR2 LQKENI. The CDR3 nucleotides read TGTGCCAGCTCACCACCAAACAGGGGGACTGAAAAACTGTTTTTT. This sequence encodes CASSPPNRGTEKLFF.

The chain has TRBV19 and TRBJ2-3; D ambiguous. V dropped 4 bases and J dropped 6 bases, with 8 bases sitting between them. CDR1 is LNHDA, CDR2 SQIVND, per germline (reference sequence). This CDR3 contains 12 residues. The CDR3 loop reads CASSNLLDTQYF. The CDR3 nucleotides read TGTGCCAGTAGTAACCTACTTGATACGCAGTATTTT.

The CDR3 spells CASSASGRGTEAFF. The CDR3 DNA reads as TGTGCCAGCAGCGCCTCGGGCCGAGGCACTGAAGCTTTCTTT. The chain recombines TRBV9 with TRBJ1-1; D unclear. CDR3 length: 14 residues. V was trimmed by 3 bases and J by 4 bases, leaving 13 bases between them. The germline CDR1 and CDR2 sequences are SGDLS and YYNGEE.

The chain links TRBV6-4 to TRBJ2-3; 8 positions match TRBD1. Germline CDR1 MRHNA, CDR2 SNTAGT. The ends lost 6 bases at V and 4 bases at J; junction bases unmatched: 6. The CDR3 totals 14 residues. The CDR3 DNA follows: TGTGCCAGCAGATCCACAGGGGGAGCAGATACGCAGTATTTT. Translation: CASRSTGGADTQYF.

The sample holds a few counts of this clone. CDR3 sequence: CASSRDTGNTIYF. Here the CDR3 DNA reads TGTGCCAGCAGCCGGGACACTGGAAACACCATATATTTT. This chain uses TRBV7-9 with TRBJ1-3; tentatively, D is TRBD1 (6 bases). Trimming pared 5 bases from V and 2 bases from J, leaving 7 bases between. Looked up from germline, CDR1 is SEHNR and CDR2 is FQNEAQ (reference sequence). The CDR3 loop spans 13 amino acids.

The genes are TRBV11-2 and TRBJ2-4; 7 bases align to TRBD2. This CDR3 spans 14 amino acids. CDR1 is SGHAT, CDR2 FQNNGV, per germline. Germline trimming cut 3 bases from V and 5 bases from J; bases unmatched to any gene: 4. CDR3 nucleotides: TGTGCCAGCAGCTTTATGCTAGCGGAAAACATTCAGTACTTC. Its protein product is CASSFMLAENIQYF.

The chain employs TRBV29-1 and TRBJ2-7; 8 positions match TRBD1. This CDR3 comprises 13 residues. Losses at the gene ends were 5 bases for V and 5 bases for J; bases not matched to a gene: 8. Germline assignment: CDR1 SQVTM and CDR2 ANQGSEA. CDR3 DNA sequence: TGCAGCGTTTCACAGGGGGTTTGGGACGAGCAGTACTTC. Its translation is CSVSQGVWDEQYF.

This clone was seen a few times. The V call is TRBV6-5, the J call TRBJ1-1; D is perhaps TRBD1 (6 bases). V was trimmed by 6 bases and J by 0 bases, leaving 11 bases between them. The length of the CDR3 is 14 residues. From germline, CDR1 is MNHEY and CDR2 SVGAGI. The CDR3 here is CASRGRDMNTEAFF. CDR3 coding DNA: TGTGCCAGCAGGGGCAGGGACATGAACACTGAAGCTTTCTTT.

V usage is TRBV11-2 and J usage is TRBJ2-7, with D hard to call. Trimming pared 1 base from V and 4 bases from J, leaving 8 bases between. This CDR3 is 13 amino acids long. CDR1 is SGHAT, CDR2 FQNNGV, per germline. This CDR3 reads CASSLVVGYEQYF. For the CDR3, the DNA is TGTGCCAGCAGCTTAGTAGTAGGGTACGAGCAGTACTTC.

This CDR3 reads CASSSNTEAFF. The CDR3 bases are TGTGCCAGCAGCTCAAACACTGAAGCTTTCTTT. This chain joins TRBV11-2 and TRBJ1-1; D gene uncertain. Germline CDR1 is SGHAT and CDR2 is FQNNGV. V was shortened by 4 bases and J by 2 bases, with 2 bases between the two germline ends. This CDR3 comprises 11 residues.

The chain is built from TRBV5-1 and TRBJ2-1, with D possibly TRBD1 on 5 matching bases. V lost 1 base and J 4 bases, leaving 9 bases between the germline ends. Germline values: CDR1 SGHRS, CDR2 YFSETQ. The CDR3 has 14 amino acids. CDR3 nucleotide sequence: TGCGCCAGCAGCTTGAATCAGGGATACAATGAGCAGTTCTTC. Translation: CASSLNQGYNEQFF.

The chain links TRBV6-1 to TRBJ2-7; possibly TRBD1 for D (6 bases). The CDR3 length is 14 residues. Germline CDR1 is MNHNS and CDR2 is SASEGT. V lost 5 bases to trimming and J lost 0 bases, with 11 bases between them. CDR3 coding DNA: TGTGCCAGCAGTTGGGGACAAGGCTCCTACGAGCAGTACTTC. It yields the protein CASSWGQGSYEQYF.